This entry is about one T cell receptor beta chain. MiXCR was run by TCRdb on the PCR reads, yielding one entry per CDR3 protein. Seen here are 90,000 or so distinct CDR3 sequences, 45% to 50% observed once, and the top ten hold around 10%. The data were taken from a study of CDR3 diversity in severe acne. This CDR3 has 16 residues. V lost 6 bases, J lost 5 bases, and 12 bases stayed unmatched. Germline values: CDR1 SNHLY, CDR2 FYNNEI. The gene calls are TRBV2 and TRBJ2-2, with 7 bases lining up with TRBD2. Sequenced sample: blood. The TCR comes from a male donor in good health, serving as a control. The CDR3 protein is CASRGTGLFETGELFF. CDR3 DNA: TGTGCCAGCAGGGGAACGGGACTATTTGAAACCGGGGAGCTGTTTTTT.